Presented here are 25 T cell receptor beta chains from one specimen sequenced in a study of CD4+ T cells in melanoma. Sequenced by immunoSEQ multiplex PCR; TCRdb stores in-frame clones only, minus some. The data show over 10,000 clones, with around 80% seen just once and roughly 17% held by the top ten. The sequenced material came from cells from a culture (not recorded whether cultured in vitro). Every receptor here comes from a human donor with melanoma.

This chain connects TRBV5-8 to TRBJ1-4; no reliable D call. V lost 7 bases, J lost 0 bases, and 13 bases lay in between. Germline CDR1 SGHTS, CDR2 YDEGEE. This CDR3 spans 15 amino acids. As DNA, the CDR3 is TGTGCCAGCTCGTCGTCGCCCGCAACTAATGAAAAACTGTTTTTT. Translated, it gives CASSSSPATNEKLFF. The complete variable domain, with remaining parts taken from reference TRBV5-8 and TRBJ1-4, reads EAGVTQSPTHLIKTRGQQATLRCSPISGHTSVYWYQQALGLGLQFLLWYDEGEERNRGNFPPRFSGRQFPNYSSELNVNALELEDSALYLCASSSSPATNEKLFFGSGTQLSVL.

This clone occurred a few times. V gene TRBV30 combines with J gene TRBJ1-3; D gene ambiguous. The CDR3 sequence is 13 residues long. Trimming left V 2 bases short and J 2 bases short, with 7 bases between. The germline CDR1 and CDR2 sequences are GTSNPN and SVGIG (reference sequence). The CDR3 DNA is TGTGCCTGGAGTCCCGTGGCTGGAAACACCATATATTTT. Amino acids: CAWSPVAGNTIYF.

The rearrangement uses TRBV6-5 and TRBJ1-1, with D unresolved. The CDR3 consists of 12 residues. Trimming took off 5 bases at V and 8 bases at J, with 12 bases between the two ends. The germline V gene has CDR1 MNHEY and CDR2 SVGAGI. In nucleotides, the CDR3 is TGTGCCAGCAGTACACGGAGCAACGAAGCTTTCTTT. Protein sequence: CASSTRSNEAFF.

This chain connects TRBV30 to TRBJ1-6; D perhaps matches TRBD1 (5 bases). The V gene's germline CDR1 is GTSNPN and CDR2 SVGIG (reference sequence). V was cut by 2 bases and J by 13 bases, with 15 bases left in between. This CDR3 contains 13 residues. DNA for the CDR3: TGTGCCTGGAGTCGGGACTCAGCGGCCCCCCTCCACTTT. Amino acids: CAWSRDSAAPLHF.

J is TRBJ1-6 and V is TRBV6-5; tentatively, D is TRBD1 (6 bases). The CDR3 loop spans 15 amino acids. CDR1 and CDR2 (germline): MNHEY, SVGAGI. Trimming shortened V by 5 bases and J by 8 bases, and 16 bases separated the two germline ends. The CDR3 sequence: CASSRQENPHSPLHF. The CDR3, as DNA: TGTGCCAGCAGTCGACAGGAGAATCCCCATTCACCCCTCCACTTT.

The rearrangement links TRBV18 to TRBJ2-1, with a weak D call TRBD1 (6 bases). Trimming stripped 5 bases from V and 9 bases from J, with 14 bases between. CDR1 is KGHSH, CDR2 LQKENI, per germline. The CDR3 is 13 amino acids. The CDR3 here is CASSMGHPGEQFF. The CDR3 DNA is TGTGCCAGCTCAATGGGACACCCAGGTGAGCAGTTCTTC.

This chain joins TRBV7-8 and TRBJ2-2; no firm D call. Germline CDR1 reads SGHVS; CDR2 reads FQNEAQ. CDR3 length: 12 residues. V shed 0 bases and J shed 6 bases, with 2 bases lying between them. The CDR3 loop reads CASSLAAGELFF. CDR3 DNA sequence: TGTGCCAGCAGCTTAGCGGCCGGGGAGCTGTTTTTT.

The chain couples TRBV1 to TRBJ1-3. TRBV1 is shown as a pseudogene. The CDR3 loop spans 16 amino acids. DNA of the CDR3: TGCACCAGCAGCCAAGGGTGGGGGGCGCCGGGAAACACCATATATTTT. This gives the protein CTSSQGWGAPGNTIYF.

The chain recombines TRBV27 with TRBJ1-2; no clear D gene. Germline V gives CDR1 MNHEY, CDR2 SMNVEV (reference sequence). The V and J ends lost 2 bases and 10 bases respectively, with 8 bases between them. The CDR3 has 11 amino acids. The CDR3 spells CASSLGGYYTF. The CDR3 DNA reads as TGTGCCAGCAGTTTAGGAGGGTACTACACCTTC.

This chain links TRBV7-8 with TRBJ2-5, with 12 bases matching TRBD2. The CDR3 loop spans 15 amino acids. Per germline, CDR1 SGHVS and CDR2 FQNEAQ. After removal of 5 bases from V and 3 bases from J, the junction contained 4 bases not matched to a gene. The CDR3 loop is CASSARLAGEETQYF. In DNA, the CDR3 is TGTGCCAGCAGCGCCCGACTAGCGGGGGAAGAGACCCAGTACTTC.

This chain uses TRBV29-1 with TRBJ2-3; no reliable D call. Germline values: CDR1 SQVTM, CDR2 ANQGSEA. Trimming removed 4 bases at V and 6 bases at J, with 14 bases between. There are 13 residues in the CDR3. CDR3 sequence reads: CSVAGPLGDTQYF. CDR3 bases: TGCAGCGTTGCCGGGCCGCTGGGGGATACGCAGTATTTT.

The genes are TRBV4-1 and TRBJ2-2, with 8 positions matching TRBD2. The CDR3 extends over 17 amino acids. Germline CDR1 is MGHRA and CDR2 is YSYEKL. V was pared by 9 bases and J by 0 bases, with 12 bases of the junction left unmatched. The CDR3 loop reads CASTRAGDPSNTGELFF. CDR3 nucleotides: TGCGCCAGTACTAGAGCGGGGGACCCGTCGAACACCGGGGAGCTGTTTTTT.

The rearrangement joins TRBV30 to TRBJ2-1; D uncertain. V lost 2 bases and J lost 11, with 10 bases in between. CDR3 length: 11 amino acids. CDR1 is GTSNPN and CDR2 is SVGIG in the germline V gene (reference sequence). CDR3 in amino acids: CAWSRHHQQFF. In DNA, the CDR3 is TGTGCCTGGAGTAGACACCATCAGCAGTTCTTC.

The chain carries TRBV11-1 and TRBJ2-3; possible D gene TRBD1, 5 bases. The CDR3 sequence is 14 residues long. Germline V gene sequence: CDR1 SGHAT, CDR2 FQDESV (reference sequence). Trimming left V 5 bases short and J 2 bases short, with 11 bases between. The chain's CDR3 is CASSHRSLTDTQYF. CDR3 bases: TGTGCCAGCAGCCACAGGAGCCTCACAGATACGCAGTATTTT.

The rearrangement joins TRBV7-8 to TRBJ2-5; tentatively, D is TRBD2 (7 bases). The V and J ends lost 2 bases and 5 bases respectively, with 21 bases between them. Germline CDR1 reads SGHVS; CDR2 reads FQNEAQ. The CDR3 spans 17 residues. As DNA, the CDR3 is TGTGCCAGCAGCTTAAGGGAGGGCTATCGGGGGGCGGAGACCCAGTACTTC. Residues: CASSLREGYRGAETQYF.

This clone was recorded once. The rearrangement links TRBV6-5 to TRBJ2-7; 8 bases are a match to TRBD1. The germline gives CDR1 MNHEY, CDR2 SVGAGI. The ends lost 6 bases at V and 4 bases at J; junction bases unmatched: 8. The CDR3 loop spans 14 amino acids. In DNA, the CDR3 is TGTGCCAGCAGACCGACAGGGGTGGGGTACGAGCAGTACTTC. Its protein is CASRPTGVGYEQYF.

The chain uses TRBV11-2 and TRBJ1-1; D remains unclear. Germline CDR1 reads SGHAT; CDR2 reads FQNNGV. Trimming left V 5 bases short and J 8 bases short, with 9 bases between. The CDR3 extends over 11 amino acids. The chain's CDR3 is CASSARLEAFF. The CDR3 DNA sequence: TGTGCCAGCAGCGCACGGTTAGAAGCTTTCTTT.

The rearrangement links TRBV7-3 to TRBJ1-6; D is unclear. The CDR3 runs 16 residues. V was pared by 7 bases and J by 1 base, with 14 bases between. Germline loops: CDR1 SGHTA, CDR2 FQGTGA. In DNA, the CDR3 is TGTGCCAGCAACCTTAGGGCGCGATCCTATAATTCACCCCTCCACTTT. Translated: CASNLRARSYNSPLHF. The full variable domain, completed using reference TRBV7-3 and TRBJ1-6, is GAGVSQTPSNKVTEKGKYVELRCDPISGHTALYWYRQSLGQGPEFLIYFQGTGAADDSGLPNDRFFAVRPEGSVSTLKIQRTERGDSAVYLCASNLRARSYNSPLHFGNGTRLTVT.

V gene TRBV11-2 combines with J gene TRBJ2-1; 11 positions agree with TRBD2. V was clipped by 5 bases and J by 8 bases; unmatched bases: 8. This CDR3 is 15 amino acids long. Germline values: CDR1 SGHAT, CDR2 FQNNGV. CDR3 region: CASSPRLAGRDEQFF. As DNA, the CDR3 is TGTGCCAGCAGCCCTAGACTAGCGGGGAGGGATGAGCAGTTCTTC.

The V gene is TRBV14, the J gene TRBJ2-5, with no clear D. The CDR3 is 14 amino acids. V gave up 3 bases and J gave up 4 bases, with 12 bases separating them. CDR1 SGHDN and CDR2 FVKESK come from the germline V gene. CDR3: CASSQGWTGETQYF. CDR3 nucleotides: TGTGCCAGCAGCCAGGGGTGGACGGGAGAGACCCAGTACTTC.

This rearrangement joins TRBV30 to TRBJ2-2, with D tentatively TRBD1 (5 bases). The CDR3 runs 13 residues. Trimming removed 7 bases from V and 1 base from J, with 10 bases in between. The germline V gene encodes CDR1 GTSNPN and CDR2 SVGIG (reference sequence). As DNA, the CDR3 is TGTGCCTACCTCAGGGTGAACACCGGGGAGCTGTTTTTT. Amino acids: CAYLRVNTGELFF.

The chain employs TRBV29-1 and TRBJ2-1, with a possible D match to TRBD1 (7 bases). There are 13 residues in the CDR3. The germline CDR1 and CDR2 sequences are SQVTM and ANQGSEA. V was shortened by 8 bases and J by 4 bases, with 15 bases between the two germline ends. CDR3 region: CSLGQAGYNEQFF. The CDR3 DNA is TGCAGCTTAGGACAGGCGGGGTACAATGAGCAGTTCTTC.

CDR3 nucleotide sequence: TGTGCCAGCAGTTACGGGCAGGCCACCTACAATGAGCAGTTCTTC. This translates into CASSYGQATYNEQFF. V and J are TRBV6-5 and TRBJ2-1; D not certain. Germline loops: CDR1 MNHEY, CDR2 SVGAGI. The CDR3 extends over 15 amino acids. The V end was cut by 2 bases, the J end by 2 bases, with 10 bases between.

The chain links TRBV5-6 to TRBJ2-1, with D tentatively TRBD1 or TRBD2 (5 bases each). This CDR3 has 16 residues. V was pared by 4 bases and J by 5 bases, with 19 bases between. The germline gives CDR1 SGHDT, CDR2 YYEEEE. The CDR3 coding sequence is TGTGCCAGCAGCCCCGATGGGGGTCTGGGGAACAATGAGCAGTTCTTC. Residues: CASSPDGGLGNNEQFF.

This chain joins TRBV7-2 and TRBJ1-4; a possible D gene is TRBD1 (6 bases). V lost 5 bases and J lost 7, with 23 bases in between. The CDR3 is 17 residues long. CDR1 is SGHTA, CDR2 FQGNSA, per germline. The CDR3 spells CASSDTTPGVVGEKLFF. CDR3 DNA sequence: TGTGCCAGCAGCGACACTACCCCAGGGGTTGTAGGTGAAAAACTGTTTTTT.